The rows below give T cell receptor beta chains drawn from one sample of a study of blood T cell repertoires in COVID-19. TCRdb's copy holds only in-frame clones and misses some; the assay was immunoSEQ multiplex PCR. In the table there are over 100,000 clones, around four fifths of which are singletons. Source material: peripheral blood. The source is a woman in her seventies with acute or convalescent COVID-19. Each CDR3 is given with its conserved first and last residue. D genes are given only for firm matches. Expanded clones get a size class; other rows say once, few or many, or leave the size out.

j_gene,abundance,d_gene,v_gene,len,CDR3nt,CDR3aa
TRBJ2-2,NA,TRBD1,TRBV6-1,16,TGTGCCAGCAGTGAAGTGAGGGGGCGAGGCACCGGGGAGCTGTTTTTT,CASSEVRGRGTGELFF
TRBJ2-7,once,NA,TRBV2,14,TGTGCCATCGGGTATCAGAGGAATTCCTACGAGCAGTACTTC,CAIGYQRNSYEQYF
TRBJ2-2,NA,NA,TRBV7-8,13,TGTGCCAGCAGCTCGGACTCGCGCCGGGAGCTGTTTTTT,CASSSDSRRELFF
TRBJ1-2,NA,NA,TRBV5-8,13,TGTGCCAGCAGCTTGGGCGGGATCTATGGCTACACCTTC,CASSLGGIYGYTF
TRBJ2-5,NA,NA,TRBV10-2,15,TGCGCCAGCAGTGATTTCGGGAACGCCCAAGAGACCCAGTACTTC,CASSDFGNAQETQYF
TRBJ1-2,NA,TRBD1,TRBV6-5,13,TGTGCCAGCAGTTACCCCGGGACAGGGAGGTACACCTTC,CASSYPGTGRYTF
TRBJ2-1,NA,NA,TRBV5-4,13,TGTGCCAGCAGCTTGGGCCAGGGTAATGAGCAGTTCTTC,CASSLGQGNEQFF
TRBJ2-1,NA,TRBD2,TRBV5-6,17,TGTGCCAGCGGGGGACTAGCGGGGGGCCCCTCCTACAATGAGCAGTTCTTC,CASGGLAGGPSYNEQFF
TRBJ2-3,NA,TRBD2,TRBV27,15,TGTGCCAGCAGTTTGGGCGGGAGTAAAGGAGATACGCAGTATTTT,CASSLGGSKGDTQYF
TRBJ2-5,NA,NA,TRBV6-5,15,TGTGCCAGCAGTTACTCAAGACTGCAGGGGGAGACCCAGTACTTC,CASSYSRLQGETQYF
TRBJ2-1,NA,TRBD2,TRBV5-1,17,TGCGCCAGCAGCTTGCTGGGCGGGAGTCGGTCCTACAATGAGCAGTTCTTC,CASSLLGGSRSYNEQFF